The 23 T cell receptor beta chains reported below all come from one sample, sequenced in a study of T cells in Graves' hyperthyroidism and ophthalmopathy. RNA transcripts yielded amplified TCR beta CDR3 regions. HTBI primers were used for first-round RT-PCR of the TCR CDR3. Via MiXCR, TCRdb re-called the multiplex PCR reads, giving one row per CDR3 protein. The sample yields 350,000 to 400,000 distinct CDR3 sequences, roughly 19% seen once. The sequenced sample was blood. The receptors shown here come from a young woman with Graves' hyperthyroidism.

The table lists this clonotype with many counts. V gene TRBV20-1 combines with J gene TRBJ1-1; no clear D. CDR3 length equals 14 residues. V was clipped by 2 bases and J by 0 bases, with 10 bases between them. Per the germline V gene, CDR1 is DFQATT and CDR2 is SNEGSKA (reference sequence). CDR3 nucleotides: TGCAGTGCTAGACCCGACGGGATGAACACTGAAGCTTTCTTT. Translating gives CSARPDGMNTEAFF.

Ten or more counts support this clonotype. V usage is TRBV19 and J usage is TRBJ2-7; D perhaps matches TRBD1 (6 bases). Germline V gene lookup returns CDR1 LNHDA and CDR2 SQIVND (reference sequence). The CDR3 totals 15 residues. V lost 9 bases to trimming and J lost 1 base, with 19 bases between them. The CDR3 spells CARLNWDTTSYEQYF. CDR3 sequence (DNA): TGTGCCAGACTTAACTGGGACACAACTTCCTACGAGCAGTACTTC.

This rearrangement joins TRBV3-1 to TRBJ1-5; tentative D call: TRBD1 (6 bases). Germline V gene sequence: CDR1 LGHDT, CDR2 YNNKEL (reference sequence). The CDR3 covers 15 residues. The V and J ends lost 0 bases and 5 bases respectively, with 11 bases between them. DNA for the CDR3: TGTGCCAGCAGCCAAGAGGGGACAATGGATCAGCCCCAGCATTTT. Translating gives CASSQEGTMDQPQHF.

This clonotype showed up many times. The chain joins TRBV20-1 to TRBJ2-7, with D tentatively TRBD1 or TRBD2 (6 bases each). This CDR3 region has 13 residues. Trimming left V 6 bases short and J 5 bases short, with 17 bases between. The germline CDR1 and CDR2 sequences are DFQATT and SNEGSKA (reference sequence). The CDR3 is CSAGGREDDEQYF. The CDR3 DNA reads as TGCAGTGCCGGGGGCAGGGAGGACGACGAGCAGTACTTC.

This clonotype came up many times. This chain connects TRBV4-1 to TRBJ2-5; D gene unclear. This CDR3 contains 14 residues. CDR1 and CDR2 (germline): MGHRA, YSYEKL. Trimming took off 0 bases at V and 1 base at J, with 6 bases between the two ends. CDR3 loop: CASSQDPVQETQYF. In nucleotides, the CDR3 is TGCGCCAGCAGCCAAGATCCAGTCCAAGAGACCCAGTACTTC.

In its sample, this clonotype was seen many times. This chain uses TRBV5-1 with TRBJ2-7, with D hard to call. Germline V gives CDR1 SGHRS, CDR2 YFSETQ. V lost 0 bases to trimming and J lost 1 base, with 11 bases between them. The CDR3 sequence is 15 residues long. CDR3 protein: CASSLESSGSYEQYF. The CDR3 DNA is TGCGCCAGCAGCTTGGAATCCAGTGGGTCCTACGAGCAGTACTTC.

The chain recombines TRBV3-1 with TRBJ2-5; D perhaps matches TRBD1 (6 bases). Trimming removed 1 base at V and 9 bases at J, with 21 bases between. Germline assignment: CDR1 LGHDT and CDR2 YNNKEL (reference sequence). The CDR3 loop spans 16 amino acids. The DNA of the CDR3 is TGTGCCAGCAGCCAAGGGGGGTCGTGGGGGCCCTCGGCCCAGTACTTC. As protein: CASSQGGSWGPSAQYF.

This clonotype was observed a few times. The DNA of the CDR3 is TGTGCCAGCTTGGAGGGGCTCCAGAACACTGAAGCTTTCTTT. This encodes CASLEGLQNTEAFF. The chain carries TRBV18 and TRBJ1-1, with a weak D call TRBD1 (5 bases). V was pared by 7 bases and J by 1 base, with 13 bases between. The CDR3 spans 14 residues. The germline V gene has CDR1 KGHSH and CDR2 LQKENI.

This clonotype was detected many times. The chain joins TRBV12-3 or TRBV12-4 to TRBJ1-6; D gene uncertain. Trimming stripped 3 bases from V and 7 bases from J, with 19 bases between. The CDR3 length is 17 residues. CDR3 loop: CASSLDGVTRRNSPLHF. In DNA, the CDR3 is TGTGCCAGCAGTTTGGACGGGGTCACCCGGAGAAATTCACCCCTCCACTTT.

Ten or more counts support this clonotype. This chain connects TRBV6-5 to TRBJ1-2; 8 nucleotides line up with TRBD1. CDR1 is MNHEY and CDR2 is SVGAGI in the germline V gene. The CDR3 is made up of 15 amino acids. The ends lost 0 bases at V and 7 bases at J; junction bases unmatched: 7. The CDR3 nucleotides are TGTGCCAGCAGTTACTCTAGTGGACAGGGTCTTGGCTACACCTTC. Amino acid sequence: CASSYSSGQGLGYTF.

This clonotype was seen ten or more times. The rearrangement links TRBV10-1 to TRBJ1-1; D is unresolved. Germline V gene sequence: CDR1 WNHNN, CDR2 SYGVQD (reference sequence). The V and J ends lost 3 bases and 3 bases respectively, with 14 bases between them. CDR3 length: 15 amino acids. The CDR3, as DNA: TGCGCCAGCAGTGACGGCGGCGGAAGGTACACTGAAGCTTTCTTT. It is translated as CASSDGGGRYTEAFF.

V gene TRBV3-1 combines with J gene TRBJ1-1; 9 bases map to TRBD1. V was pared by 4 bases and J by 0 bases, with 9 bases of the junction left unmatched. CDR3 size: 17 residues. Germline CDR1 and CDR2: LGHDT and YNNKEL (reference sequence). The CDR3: CASSPVPGQGMNTEAFF. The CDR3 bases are TGTGCCAGCAGCCCTGTCCCGGGACAGGGTATGAACACTGAAGCTTTCTTT.

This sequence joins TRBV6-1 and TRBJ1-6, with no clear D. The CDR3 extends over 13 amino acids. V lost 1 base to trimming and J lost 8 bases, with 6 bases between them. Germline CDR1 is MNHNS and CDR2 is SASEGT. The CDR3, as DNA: TGTGCCAGCAGTGAAGAAGGGTATTCACCCCTCCACTTT. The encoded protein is CASSEEGYSPLHF.

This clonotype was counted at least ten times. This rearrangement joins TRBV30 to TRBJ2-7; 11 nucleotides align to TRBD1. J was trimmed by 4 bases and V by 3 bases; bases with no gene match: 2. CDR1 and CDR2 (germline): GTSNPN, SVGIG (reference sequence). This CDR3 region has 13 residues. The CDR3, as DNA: TGTGCCTGGAGGGGGACAGGGGGTTACGAGCAGTACTTC. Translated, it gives CAWRGTGGYEQYF.

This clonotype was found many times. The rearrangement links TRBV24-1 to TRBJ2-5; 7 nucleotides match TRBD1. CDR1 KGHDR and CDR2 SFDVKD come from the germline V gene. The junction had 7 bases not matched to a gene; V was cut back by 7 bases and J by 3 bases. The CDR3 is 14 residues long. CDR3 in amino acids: CATSKGTVEETQYF. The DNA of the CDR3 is TGTGCCACCAGCAAGGGGACAGTCGAAGAGACCCAGTACTTC.

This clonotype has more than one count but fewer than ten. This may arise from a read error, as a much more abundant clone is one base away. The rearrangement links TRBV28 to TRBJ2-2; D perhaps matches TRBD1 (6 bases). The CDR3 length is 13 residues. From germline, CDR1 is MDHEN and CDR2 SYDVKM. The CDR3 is CASIPDSTGELCF. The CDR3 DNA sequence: TGTGCCAGCATTCCGGACAGCACCGGGGAGCTGTGTTTT.

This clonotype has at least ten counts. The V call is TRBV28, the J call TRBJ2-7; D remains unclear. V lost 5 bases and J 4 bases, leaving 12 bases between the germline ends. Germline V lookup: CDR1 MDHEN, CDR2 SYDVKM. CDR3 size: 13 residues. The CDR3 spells CASSAPRAYEQYF. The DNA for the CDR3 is TGTGCCAGCAGTGCCCCAAGGGCATACGAGCAGTACTTC.

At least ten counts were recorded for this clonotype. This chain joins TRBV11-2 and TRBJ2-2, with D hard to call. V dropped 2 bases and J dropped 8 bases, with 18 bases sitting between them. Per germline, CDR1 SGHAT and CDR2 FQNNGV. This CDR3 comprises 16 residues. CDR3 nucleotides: TGTGCCAGCAGCTTATCCGGTCGCCCCGGTGGGGGGGAGCTGTTTTTT. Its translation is CASSLSGRPGGGELFF.

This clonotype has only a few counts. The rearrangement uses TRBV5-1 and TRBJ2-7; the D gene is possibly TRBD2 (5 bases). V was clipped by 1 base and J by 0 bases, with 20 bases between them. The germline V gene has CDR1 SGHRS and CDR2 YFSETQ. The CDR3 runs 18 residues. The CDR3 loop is CASSLRPLDSTSSYEQYF. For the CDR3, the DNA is TGCGCCAGCAGCTTGAGGCCCTTGGACTCGACGAGCTCCTACGAGCAGTACTTC.

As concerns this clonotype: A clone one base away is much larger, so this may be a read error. The CDR3 sequence: CAGSYPTGGLDTEAFF. Here the CDR3 DNA reads TGTGCCGGCAGTTACCCGACAGGGGGCTTGGACACTGAAGCTTTCTTT. This chain links TRBV6-5 with TRBJ1-1; 10 nucleotides match TRBD1. Germline assignment: CDR1 MNHEY and CDR2 SVGAGI. The CDR3 is 16 residues long.

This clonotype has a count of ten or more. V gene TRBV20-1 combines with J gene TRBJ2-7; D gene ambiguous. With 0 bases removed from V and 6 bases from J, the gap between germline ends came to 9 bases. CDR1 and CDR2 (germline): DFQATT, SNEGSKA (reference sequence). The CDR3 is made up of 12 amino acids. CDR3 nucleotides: TGCAGTGCTAGAGATGGGGATCCCGAGCAGTACTTC. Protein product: CSARDGDPEQYF.

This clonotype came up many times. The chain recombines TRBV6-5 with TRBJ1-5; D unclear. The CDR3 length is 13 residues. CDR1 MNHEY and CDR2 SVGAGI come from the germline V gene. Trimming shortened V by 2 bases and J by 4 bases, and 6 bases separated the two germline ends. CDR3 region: CASSYNGNQPQHF. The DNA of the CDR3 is TGTGCCAGCAGTTACAATGGGAATCAGCCCCAGCATTTT.

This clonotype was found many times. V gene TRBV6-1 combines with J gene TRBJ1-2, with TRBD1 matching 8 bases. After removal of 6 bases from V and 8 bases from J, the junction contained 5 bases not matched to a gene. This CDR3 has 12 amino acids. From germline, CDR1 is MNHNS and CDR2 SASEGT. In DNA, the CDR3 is TGTGCCAGCAGCCCAGGGGGCCACGGCTACACCTTC. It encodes CASSPGGHGYTF.